These 29 T cell receptor beta chains share one sample of origin, sequenced in a study of molecular identifiers for immune sequencing clone quantification (dated by TCRdb to between 2017 and 2018). The method behind the library was PCR. Sequencing was carried out with an Illumina HiSeq 4000. Using fastp trimming at Q25 and MiXCR clonotype assembly, TCRdb reanalyzed the public sequencing data and kept in-frame beta chains. Rows with one shared CDR3 protein collapse into an entry with the most common genes and DNA. In this sample the table shows roughly 65,000 distinct CDR3 sequences, 15% to 20% of which occur a single time. Approximately 1.6% of the sample is held by the ten biggest clonotypes. The material sequenced was naive CD8+ T cells from blood, with Jurkat cell RNA spiked in. The cell subset or site label on this specimen signifies: FACS-sorted CD8+CD4-CCR7+CD45RA+ naive T cells. All receptors come from a human donor in good health. Some libraries in this study had Jurkat cell RNA spiked in.

Regarding this clonotype: Given a much more abundant clone one base away, this may be a read error. This chain uses TRBV7-9 with TRBJ2-4; maybe TRBD1 (5 bases). Germline assignment: CDR1 SEHNR and CDR2 FQNEAQ (reference sequence). This CDR3 has 13 amino acids. CDR3 sequence: CASSLDRKNVQYF. The CDR3 DNA reads as TGTGCCAGCAGCTTAGACAGGAAAAACGTTCAGTACTTC.

Comments on this clonotype: A much bigger clone sits one base away, suggesting this may be a read error. The rearrangement links TRBV7-6 to TRBJ2-7; TRBD1 agrees at 7 bases. Germline V gives CDR1 SGHVS, CDR2 FNYEAQ. This CDR3 region has 15 residues. The CDR3 here is CASSLGDSLSHEQYF. CDR3 sequence (DNA): TGTGCCAGCAGCTTAGGGGACAGTCTCTCCCACGAGCAGTACTTC.

At least ten counts were recorded for this clonotype. This sequence joins TRBV6-6 and TRBJ2-7, with 7 positions matching TRBD1. The CDR3 sequence is 14 residues long. The trim removed 2 bases at V and 2 bases at J, leaving 3 bases unmatched. CDR1 and CDR2 (germline): MNHNY, SVGAGI (reference sequence). CDR3 sequence (DNA): TGTGCCAGCAGTTACGTCGGGACAGCCTACGAGCAGTACTTC. This encodes CASSYVGTAYEQYF.

Concerning this clonotype itself: A much larger clonotype is one base distant, so this may be a read error. DNA of the CDR3: TGTGCCAGCAGTGAAGAATGGACACATGCCTACGAGCAGTACTTC. Amino acid sequence: CASSEEWTHAYEQYF. The rearrangement links TRBV6-1 to TRBJ2-7; D perhaps matches TRBD1 (5 bases). The CDR3 is made up of 15 amino acids. V lost 1 base and J lost 2, with 12 bases in between. Germline V gives CDR1 MNHNS, CDR2 SASEGT.

Ten or more counts support this clonotype. The chain is built from TRBV27 and TRBJ2-6, with D perhaps matching TRBD1 (6 bases). CDR1 and CDR2 (germline): MNHEY, SMNVEV (reference sequence). CDR3 length: 15 amino acids. The germline V and J ends were trimmed by 5 bases and 4 bases, with 12 bases remaining between them. The CDR3 loop reads CASSPTGTGANVLTF. CDR3 in DNA: TGTGCCAGCAGTCCAACAGGGACCGGGGCCAACGTCCTGACTTTC.

This chain uses TRBV7-9 with TRBJ1-2; no firm D call. The germline V gene has CDR1 SEHNR and CDR2 FQNEAQ (reference sequence). This CDR3 region has 14 residues. Trimming took 4 bases from V and 4 from J, leaving 13 bases between them. CDR3 sequence: CASSYSGVLYGYTF. In nucleotides, the CDR3 is TGTGCCAGCAGCTATTCGGGAGTACTCTATGGCTACACCTTC.

This clonotype was seen repeatedly, ten times or more. This chain uses TRBV6-6 with TRBJ2-7; D not certain. V shed 3 bases and J shed 6 bases, with 9 bases lying between them. Germline-derived CDR1 and CDR2 are MNHNY and SVGAGI (reference sequence). The CDR3 length is 12 residues. The CDR3 is CASSYIPPEQYF. In nucleotides, the CDR3 is TGTGCCAGCAGTTATATCCCCCCCGAGCAGTACTTC.

The chain uses TRBV6-5 and TRBJ1-2; no definite D call. The germline V gene encodes CDR1 MNHEY and CDR2 SVGAGI. V was trimmed by 2 bases and J by 8 bases, leaving 12 bases between them. The CDR3 contains 13 residues. DNA for the CDR3: TGTGCCAGCAGTTACAGGGCCGACGAGGGCTACACCTTC. It codes for CASSYRADEGYTF.

Ten or more counts support this clonotype. The chain employs TRBV6-9 and TRBJ2-3; TRBD2 agrees at 12 bases. The CDR3 is made up of 17 amino acids. With V trimmed by 0 bases and J by 8 bases, 9 bases remained unmatched. Germline loops: CDR1 MNHGY, CDR2 SVAAGI. In DNA, the CDR3 is TGTGCCAGCAGTTATTCTGCTAGCGGGAGGGTCGCGGGTACGCAGTATTTT. Translated, it gives CASSYSASGRVAGTQYF.

Of note for this clonotype: Germline and junction disagree at one end, which may indicate a read error. The rearrangement links TRBV20-1 to TRBJ2-1; 10 bases match TRBD2. CDR1 is DFQATT, CDR2 SNEGSKA, per germline (reference sequence). CDR3 length equals 16 residues. The DNA for the CDR3 is TGCAGTGCTAGAGATCGAAGCGGGAGGGCCAGGGATGAGCCGTTCTTC. It encodes CSARDRSGRARDEPFF.

This clonotype appeared many times. The chain links TRBV5-6 to TRBJ2-2; maybe TRBD2 (5 bases). This CDR3 region has 16 residues. Trimming shortened V by 3 bases and J by 1 base, and 13 bases separated the two germline ends. Per the germline V gene, CDR1 is SGHDT and CDR2 is YYEEEE. CDR3 region: CASSYEAEMNTGELFF. The CDR3 DNA sequence: TGTGCCAGCAGCTACGAAGCGGAGATGAACACCGGGGAGCTGTTTTTT.

This clonotype has a count of ten or more. The V and J genes are TRBV7-9 and TRBJ2-2, with 7 nucleotides matching TRBD2. The CDR3 is 15 residues long. V shed 3 bases and J 6 bases; nucleotides not matched to a gene: 7. Germline loops: CDR1 SEHNR, CDR2 FQNEAQ (reference sequence). CDR3 nucleotides: TGTGCCAGCAGCTTTCCGGGAGGCATCCCCGGGGAGCTGTTTTTT. This codes for CASSFPGGIPGELFF.

The sample holds many counts of this clonotype. This chain links TRBV5-4 with TRBJ2-3; the D gene is possibly TRBD2 (6 bases). Per the germline V gene, CDR1 is SGHNT and CDR2 is YYREEE (reference sequence). V lost 4 bases and J 1 base, leaving 19 bases between the germline ends. The CDR3 is 17 residues long. The CDR3 DNA follows: TGTGCCAGCAGCAAAAAGGAGGGCTACTACCGCACAGATACGCAGTATTTT. Protein: CASSKKEGYYRTDTQYF.

The chain couples TRBV20-1 to TRBJ2-7; D not resolved. Germline CDR1 and CDR2: DFQATT and SNEGSKA (reference sequence). The CDR3 consists of 13 residues. V gave up 3 bases and J gave up 0 bases, with 9 bases separating them. CDR3 nucleotides: TGCAGTGCTAGTTTGACAAACTCCTACGAGCAGTACTTC. Its translation is CSASLTNSYEQYF.

On this clonotype: Just one base apart from a much larger clone, this may be a read error. This chain uses TRBV2 with TRBJ2-3; D is possibly TRBD2 (6 bases). Germline V gene lookup returns CDR1 SNHLY and CDR2 FYNNEI. V was trimmed by 7 bases and J by 6 bases, leaving 11 bases between them. CDR3 length equals 12 residues. DNA for the CDR3: TGTGCCAGCAATGCGGGATTCGATACGCAGTATTTT. It is translated as CASNAGFDTQYF.

In its sample, this clonotype was seen many times. This chain uses TRBV9 with TRBJ1-1; 9 nucleotides match TRBD1. CDR3 size: 15 residues. Germline CDR1 SGDLS, CDR2 YYNGEE. The V segment lost 2 bases and the J segment 3 bases; nucleotides outside the gene matches: 5. The CDR3 loop reads CASSVGQGAYTEAFF. CDR3 coding DNA: TGTGCCAGCAGCGTGGGACAGGGCGCTTACACTGAAGCTTTCTTT.

This clonotype was detected many times. The rearrangement uses TRBV11-2 and TRBJ2-2, with D hard to call. V was pared by 6 bases and J by 5 bases, with 25 bases between. Germline CDR1 reads SGHAT; CDR2 reads FQNNGV. This CDR3 spans 18 amino acids. CDR3 sequence: CASRSSRSTQKKTGELFF. CDR3 nucleotides: TGTGCCAGCAGATCCTCCAGGTCGACCCAAAAAAAGACCGGGGAGCTGTTTTTT.

In its sample, this clonotype was seen many times. The rearrangement joins TRBV27 to TRBJ1-1, with D possibly being TRBD1 (6 bases). CDR3 length equals 13 residues. The V gene's germline CDR1 is MNHEY and CDR2 SMNVEV (reference sequence). The V end was cut by 4 bases, the J end by 12 bases, with 18 bases between. The CDR3 spells CASSYRDTSATFF. For the CDR3, the DNA is TGTGCCAGCAGTTATCGGGACACTTCGGCAACTTTCTTT.

The gene calls are TRBV2 and TRBJ2-1; the match to TRBD1 covers 9 bases. Trimming removed 4 bases from V and 6 bases from J; junction bases left unmatched: 10. This CDR3 contains 16 residues. Germline assignment: CDR1 SNHLY and CDR2 FYNNEI. The CDR3 coding sequence is TGTGCCAGCAGTGTCCCACGGGACAGGGTTTTCAATGAGCAGTTCTTC. Translating gives CASSVPRDRVFNEQFF.

This clonotype was seen a handful of times. The J gene is TRBJ2-1, the V gene TRBV27; 15 nucleotides line up with TRBD2. Trimming cost V 8 bases and J 5 bases; bases outside gene matches: 1. Germline CDR1 MNHEY, CDR2 SMNVEV (reference sequence). The length of the CDR3 is 14 residues. CDR3 amino acids: CASGLAGGHNEQFF. The DNA of the CDR3 is TGTGCCAGCGGACTAGCGGGAGGGCACAATGAGCAGTTCTTC.

In its sample, this clonotype was seen many times. CDR3 residues: CASSFSGSSDTQYF. The CDR3 nucleotides read TGTGCCAGCAGCTTCAGCGGGAGTTCAGATACGCAGTATTTT. This chain uses TRBV7-9 with TRBJ2-3, with 8 bases lining up with TRBD2. The CDR3 totals 14 residues. The germline gives CDR1 SEHNR, CDR2 FQNEAQ (reference sequence). Trimming at V came to 3 bases and at J to 4 bases, leaving 3 bases not matched to a gene.

A few counts support this clonotype. The chain carries TRBV27 and TRBJ2-2; D is uncertain. V lost 3 bases to trimming and J lost 4 bases, with 6 bases between them. Germline V gene data show CDR1 as MNHEY and CDR2 as SMNVEV (reference sequence). This CDR3 has 13 amino acids. The CDR3 region is CASSFQLTGELFF. The CDR3, as DNA: TGTGCCAGCAGTTTCCAACTCACCGGGGAGCTGTTTTTT.

On this clonotype itself: The CDR3 carries no conserved terminal phenylalanine or tryptophan, so it likely arises from a read error. V gene TRBV11-3 combines with J gene TRBJ2-7; the D is unclear. In germline, CDR1 is SGHNT, CDR2 YENEEA. The CDR3 runs 13 residues. V was clipped by 5 bases and J by 3 bases, with 11 bases between them. CDR3 protein: CASSPNAVYEQYS. DNA for the CDR3: TGTGCCAGCAGCCCAAACGCCGTCTACGAGCAGTACTCC.

V and J are TRBV5-7 and TRBJ2-7; D may be TRBD1 (6 bases). TRBV5-7 is labeled an ORF, and its function is uncertain. This CDR3 has 14 amino acids. The V end was cut by 4 bases, the J end by 1 base, with 12 bases between. In DNA, the CDR3 is TGTGCCAGCAGCCCCACACAGGGTTCCTACGAGCAGTACTTC. Translation gives CASSPTQGSYEQYF.

To note about this clonotype: One base away lies a much larger clone, so this may be a sequencing read error. V usage is TRBV13 and J usage is TRBJ2-5; D not resolved. The V gene's germline CDR1 is PRHDT and CDR2 FYEKMQ (reference sequence). The CDR3 sequence is 14 residues long. The ends were cut back, 3 bases at V and 5 bases at J, with 13 bases in the middle. As DNA, the CDR3 is TGTGCCAGCAGCTTCCTAGGTGGTTCGGAGACCCAGTACTTC. Translation gives CASSFLGGSETQYF. The full variable domain, rest sourced from reference TRBV13 and TRBJ2-5, is AAGVIQSPRHLIKEKRETATLKCYPIPRHDTVYWYQQGPGQDPQFLISFYEKMQSDKGSIPDRFSAQQFSDYHSELNMSSLELGDSALYFCASSFLGGSETQYFGPGTRLLVL.

This clonotype has at least ten counts. The chain employs TRBV7-6 and TRBJ2-7; 12 bases fit TRBD2. The V gene's germline CDR1 is SGHVS and CDR2 FNYEAQ. V was clipped by 2 bases and J by 6 bases; unmatched bases: 8. The CDR3 sequence is 16 residues long. The DNA for the CDR3 is TGTGCCAGCAGCTTACAGGTGAAGGGACTAGCGGGCGAGCAGTACTTC. This translates into CASSLQVKGLAGEQYF.

Ten or more counts support this clonotype. The chain uses TRBV29-1 and TRBJ2-5; D is uncertain. The CDR3 sequence is 11 residues long. V lost 5 bases to trimming and J lost 0 bases, with 4 bases between them. The germline gives CDR1 SQVTM, CDR2 ANQGSEA. CDR3: CSVIYQETQYF. The CDR3 DNA is TGCAGCGTTATATACCAAGAGACCCAGTACTTC.

This clonotype was recorded many times. This rearrangement joins TRBV3-1 to TRBJ2-5; 14 bases line up with TRBD2. CDR1 LGHDT and CDR2 YNNKEL come from the germline V gene (reference sequence). The CDR3 covers 16 residues. J lost 1 base, V lost 4 bases, and 2 bases had no gene match. The CDR3 coding sequence is TGTGCCAGCAGCCTTGGACTAGCGGGGGGCCAAGAGACCCAGTACTTC. Translating it yields CASSLGLAGGQETQYF.

This clonotype was detected many times. The V and J genes are TRBV7-2 and TRBJ2-7; no reliable D call. The CDR3 spans 15 residues. The V gene lost 5 bases and the J gene lost 5 bases, with 19 bases spanning the gap. CDR1 is SGHTA and CDR2 is FQGNSA in the germline V gene. Written as DNA, the CDR3 is TGTGCCAGCAGCCCAACTCCGGGTTTGGGCGACGAGCAGTACTTC. Translated: CASSPTPGLGDEQYF.